This T cell receptor (beta chain) was identified during a study of CD8+CD57+ T cells in acquired aplastic anemia. Sequenced patients had shown CD8+CD57+ cell expansion by flow cytometry. In all patients, the disease was severe acquired aplastic anemia. Study outcomes and limitations: Overlapping CD8+ CDR3 repertoires of patients and controls contained under 35 shared sequences.

In the case of this clonotype: What it binds is not known.

Profiles of TCR beta VDJ and CDR3 were generated from a genomic DNA template. TCRdb used MiXCR to reprocess the reads, holding one entry per CDR3 protein. The data hold about 200,000 distinct CDR3 sequences, with 50% to 70% observed a single time. Specimen: sorted CD4+, CD8+, or CD8+CD57+ T cells (not recorded which) from PBMCs. The clonotype comes from a human donor with aplastic anemia.

CDR3 DNA sequence: TGCAGTGCTGTGCGGGAGTCCTCCTACGAGCAGTACTTC. Protein product: CSAVRESSYEQYF. The rearrangement uses TRBV20-1 and TRBJ2-7; TRBD2 matches at 7 bases. The CDR3 consists of 13 residues. Germline V lookup: CDR1 DFQATT, CDR2 SNEGSKA (reference sequence). After removal of 5 bases from V and 0 bases from J, the junction contained 4 bases not matched to a gene.